Each of the 25 T cell receptor beta chains below was sequenced from the same sample in a study of blood T cell repertoires in COVID-19. Generated by immunoSEQ multiplex PCR, the TCRdb table keeps only in-frame clones and is missing some. The data show roughly 240,000 clones, approximately 83% seen once. Input material: peripheral blood. These receptors were collected from a young woman who had recovered from COVID-19.

The V call is TRBV12-3 or TRBV12-4, the J call TRBJ2-3; TRBD1 matches 8 bases. J was trimmed by 5 bases and V by 7 bases; bases with no gene match: 5. CDR3 length: 13 amino acids. As DNA, the CDR3 is TGTGCCAGCATCGACAGGGGTAGAGATACGCAGTATTTT. Amino acids: CASIDRGRDTQYF.

This clone appeared once. This chain joins TRBV3-1 (or the pseudogene TRBV3-2) and TRBJ2-1; D is perhaps TRBD2 (6 bases). V was cut by 4 bases and J by 4 bases, with 11 bases left in between. The CDR3 is made up of 14 amino acids. Per germline, CDR1 LGHDT and CDR2 YNNKEL (reference sequence). CDR3 DNA sequence: TGTGCCAGCAGCCCGGAGGGCCTTTACAATGAGCAGTTCTTC. Its protein is CASSPEGLYNEQFF.

The chain employs TRBV6-5 and TRBJ1-5; D remains ambiguous. This CDR3 has 12 residues. Germline values: CDR1 MNHEY, CDR2 SVGAGI. V was trimmed by 6 bases and J by 4 bases, leaving 7 bases between them. Here the CDR3 DNA reads TGTGCCAGCAGAAAGCCAAATCAGCCCCAGCATTTT. It codes for CASRKPNQPQHF.

The rearrangement joins TRBV29-1 to TRBJ1-2, with TRBD1 matching 8 bases. CDR3 length: 13 residues. Germline trimming cut 3 bases from V and 6 bases from J; bases unmatched to any gene: 6. The germline V gene has CDR1 SQVTM and CDR2 ANQGSEA. The CDR3 nucleotides are TGCAGCGTTGACAAGGGACAGGCCGATGGCTACACCTTC. Its protein product is CSVDKGQADGYTF.

The rearrangement uses TRBV5-8 and TRBJ2-1; D unclear. Germline CDR1 SGHTS, CDR2 YDEGEE. V gave up 0 bases and J gave up 0 bases, with 10 bases separating them. The CDR3 sequence is 16 residues long. DNA of the CDR3: TGTGCCAGCAGCTTGGGTTCTGTCGGCTCCTACAATGAGCAGTTCTTC. Amino acids: CASSLGSVGSYNEQFF.

The table lists this clone with a count of one. The chain has TRBV7-9 and TRBJ1-5; D remains unclear. Germline CDR1 is SEHNR and CDR2 is FQNEAQ (reference sequence). V dropped 0 bases and J dropped 3 bases, with 6 bases sitting between them. The CDR3 runs to 14 residues. The CDR3 is CASSLASDNQPQHF. CDR3 nucleotides: TGTGCCAGCAGCTTAGCCTCAGACAATCAGCCCCAGCATTTT. The full variable domain, with the rest looked up from reference TRBV7-9 and TRBJ1-5, is DTGVSQNPRHKITKRGQNVTFRCDPISEHNRLYWYRQTLGQGPEFLTYFQNEAQLEKSRLLSDRFSAERPKGSFSTLEIQRTEQGDSAMYLCASSLASDNQPQHFGDGTRLSIL.

This sequence joins TRBV19 and TRBJ1-2; 7 nucleotides agree with TRBD1. J lost 4 bases, V lost 4 bases, and 6 bases had no gene match. Germline V gene lookup returns CDR1 LNHDA and CDR2 SQIVND (reference sequence). CDR3 length: 14 residues. CDR3 residues: CASSRTGPGYGYTF. The CDR3 DNA reads TGTGCCAGTAGTAGGACAGGACCTGGCTATGGCTACACCTTC.

The J gene is TRBJ2-1, the V gene TRBV9; possible D gene TRBD2, 6 bases. The CDR3 totals 15 residues. Trimming removed 0 bases at V and 6 bases at J, with 13 bases between. The V gene's germline CDR1 is SGDLS and CDR2 YYNGEE. CDR3 sequence (DNA): TGTGCCAGCAGCGTAGGTGGGGCGCGGGGCAATGAGCAGTTCTTC. Its protein product is CASSVGGARGNEQFF.

J is TRBJ1-1 and V is TRBV13, with 9 bases identical to TRBD1. CDR1 and CDR2 (germline): PRHDT, FYEKMQ (reference sequence). Trimming removed 5 bases from V and 4 bases from J; junction bases left unmatched: 5. This CDR3 has 14 amino acids. CDR3 DNA sequence: TGTGCCAGCAGCAGGTTGACAGGGGGCACTGAAGCTTTCTTT. Translating gives CASSRLTGGTEAFF.

The DNA for the CDR3 is TGCGCCAGCAGCTTGGAGGGGCGGGAAGAGGAGACCCAGTACTTC. It yields the protein CASSLEGREEETQYF. This chain uses TRBV5-1 with TRBJ2-5; TRBD2 is a possible D gene (6 bases). CDR3 size: 15 residues. The V gene lost 0 bases and the J gene lost 5 bases, with 14 bases spanning the gap. The germline V gene encodes CDR1 SGHRS and CDR2 YFSETQ.

The CDR3 loop is CASSPSSGQGSHEQYF. CDR3 DNA: TGTGCCAGCAGCCCCTCATCCGGACAGGGCAGCCACGAGCAGTACTTC. The rearrangement joins TRBV7-2 to TRBJ2-7, with 8 bases lining up with TRBD1. The J segment lost 5 bases and the V segment lost 5 bases, leaving 14 bases of the junction unmatched. CDR3 size: 16 residues. Germline V CDR1 and CDR2: SGHTA, FQGNSA. Full variable domain (outside the CDR3, taken from reference TRBV7-2 and TRBJ2-7): GAGVSQSPSNKVTEKGKDVELRCDPISGHTALYWYRQSLGQGLEFLIYFQGNSAPDKSGLPSDRFSAERTGGSVSTLTIQRTQQEDSAVYLCASSPSSGQGSHEQYFGPGTRLTVT.

The chain is built from TRBV3-1 (or the pseudogene TRBV3-2) and TRBJ1-1, with a weak D call TRBD1 (6 bases). This CDR3 has 14 amino acids. The germline CDR1 and CDR2 sequences are LGHDT and YNNKEL (reference sequence). V was clipped by 10 bases and J by 0 bases, with 15 bases between them. The DNA for the CDR3 is TGTGCCATCAGGGACACAACTCTGAACACTGAAGCTTTCTTT. Residues: CAIRDTTLNTEAFF.

CDR3 loop: CASTNLAAPGTGELFF. CDR3 coding DNA: TGTGCCAGCACCAACTTAGCGGCCCCGGGCACCGGGGAGCTGTTTTTT. The V call is TRBV27, the J call TRBJ2-2, with D tentatively TRBD2 (6 bases). The germline V gene has CDR1 MNHEY and CDR2 SMNVEV (reference sequence). V was pared by 7 bases and J by 4 bases, with 19 bases between. The CDR3 has 16 amino acids.

About this clone: The same CDR3 is also encoded by other DNA sequences in this sample. The rearrangement joins TRBV2 to TRBJ1-6; D is possibly TRBD1 (6 bases). This CDR3 spans 15 amino acids. Germline CDR1 and CDR2: SNHLY and FYNNEI. Between the trimmed V and J ends, which lost 1 base and 4 bases, there was a span of 8 bases. CDR3 DNA: TGTGCCAGCAGTGAAGGGCAGGGGTATAATTCACCCCTCCACTTT. Its protein product is CASSEGQGYNSPLHF.

This clone was recorded at least ten times. The genes are TRBV11-2 and TRBJ1-1; TRBD1 aligns across 9 bases. CDR3 length equals 13 residues. Germline V gene lookup returns CDR1 SGHAT and CDR2 FQNNGV. The trim removed 5 bases at V and 8 bases at J, leaving 6 bases unmatched. CDR3 residues: CASSQDRGPEAFF. DNA of the CDR3: TGTGCCAGCAGCCAGGACAGGGGCCCCGAAGCTTTCTTT.

The rearrangement links TRBV11-2 to TRBJ2-5, with 10 nucleotides matching TRBD2. Losses at the gene ends were 5 bases for V and 2 bases for J; bases not matched to a gene: 8. This CDR3 has 16 residues. The germline CDR1 and CDR2 sequences are SGHAT and FQNNGV. CDR3 amino acids: CASSQWTSGAQETQYF. The CDR3 region has the DNA TGTGCCAGCAGCCAATGGACTAGCGGAGCTCAAGAGACCCAGTACTTC.

The V and J genes are TRBV11-3 and TRBJ2-1, with 9 bases fitting TRBD2. The CDR3 sequence is 16 residues long. Germline CDR1 reads SGHNT; CDR2 reads YENEEA. Unmatched junction bases numbered 11, after V lost 1 base and J lost 10 bases. This chain's CDR3 is CASSLGLGGGAGEQFF. CDR3 sequence (DNA): TGTGCCAGCAGCTTAGGACTTGGCGGGGGGGCAGGAGAGCAGTTCTTC.

J is TRBJ2-5 and V is TRBV6-2 or TRBV6-3, with D tentatively TRBD1 (6 bases). Germline lookup yields CDR1 MNHEY and CDR2 SVGEGT. Between the trimmed V and J ends, which lost 2 bases and 3 bases, there was a span of 13 bases. This CDR3 comprises 15 residues. The CDR3 bases are TGTGCCAGCAGTTACCCGGTGGACAGAAAAGAGACCCAGTACTTC. Amino acids: CASSYPVDRKETQYF.

The chain uses TRBV3-1 (or the pseudogene TRBV3-2) and TRBJ1-4, with a possible D match to TRBD1 (5 bases). The V end lost 3 bases, the J end lost 1 base, and 15 bases lay between the germline ends. Per the germline V gene, CDR1 is LGHDT and CDR2 is YNNKEL (reference sequence). This CDR3 contains 17 residues. The CDR3 loop reads CASSHFRDGGTNEKLFF. DNA for the CDR3: TGTGCCAGCAGCCATTTCCGGGACGGGGGAACTAATGAAAAACTGTTTTTT.

To note about this clone: In the same sample, other DNA sequences code for this CDR3. J is TRBJ2-5 and V is TRBV3-1 (or the pseudogene TRBV3-2); TRBD2 matches at 9 bases. Trimming cost V 3 bases and J 5 bases; bases outside gene matches: 4. Germline CDR1 reads LGHDT; CDR2 reads YNNKEL (reference sequence). The CDR3 loop spans 14 amino acids. For the CDR3, the DNA is TGTGCCAGCAGCCAGCGGGGGGGCCAGGAGACCCAGTACTTC. It encodes CASSQRGGQETQYF.

The V and J genes are TRBV6-5 and TRBJ2-1, with 10 bases fitting TRBD1. This CDR3 is built from 15 residues. Trimming cost V 5 bases and J 4 bases; bases outside gene matches: 5. Germline values: CDR1 MNHEY, CDR2 SVGAGI. This CDR3 reads CASSTPGQGYNEQFF. The CDR3 nucleotides are TGTGCCAGCAGTACCCCGGGACAGGGGTACAATGAGCAGTTCTTC.

This clone is a singleton in its sample. The chain combines TRBV27 with TRBJ1-5, with D perhaps TRBD1 (6 bases). Germline loops: CDR1 MNHEY, CDR2 SMNVEV (reference sequence). The length of the CDR3 is 16 residues. The V end was cut by 1 base, the J end by 1 base, with 11 bases between. The CDR3: CASSLLGGGSNQPQHF. The CDR3, as DNA: TGTGCCAGCAGTTTATTGGGGGGGGGCAGCAATCAGCCCCAGCATTTT.

The chain combines TRBV27 with TRBJ1-1, with a tentative D call TRBD1 (5 bases). This CDR3 has 15 residues. V was shortened by 2 bases and J by 0 bases, with 10 bases between the two germline ends. CDR1 and CDR2 (germline): MNHEY, SMNVEV (reference sequence). Here the CDR3 DNA reads TGTGCCAGCAGTTTAGGAAACAGGATGAACACTGAAGCTTTCTTT. It is translated as CASSLGNRMNTEAFF.

V gene TRBV6-4 combines with J gene TRBJ2-3, with 10 bases matching TRBD2. Germline V gene data show CDR1 as MRHNA and CDR2 as SNTAGT. V lost 0 bases to trimming and J lost 1 base; unmatched junction nucleotides: 1. This CDR3 is 16 amino acids long. The CDR3 is CASSDSLAGGTDTQYF. The DNA for the CDR3 is TGTGCCAGCAGTGACTCGCTAGCGGGGGGCACAGATACGCAGTATTTT.

The rearrangement joins TRBV27 to TRBJ2-1; D is possibly TRBD1 (5 bases). V shed 5 bases and J shed 2 bases, with 10 bases lying between them. The CDR3 has 14 residues. Germline V lookup: CDR1 MNHEY, CDR2 SMNVEV (reference sequence). CDR3 sequence reads: CASSPLTAYNEQFF. As DNA, the CDR3 is TGTGCCAGCAGTCCCCTGACAGCCTACAATGAGCAGTTCTTC.